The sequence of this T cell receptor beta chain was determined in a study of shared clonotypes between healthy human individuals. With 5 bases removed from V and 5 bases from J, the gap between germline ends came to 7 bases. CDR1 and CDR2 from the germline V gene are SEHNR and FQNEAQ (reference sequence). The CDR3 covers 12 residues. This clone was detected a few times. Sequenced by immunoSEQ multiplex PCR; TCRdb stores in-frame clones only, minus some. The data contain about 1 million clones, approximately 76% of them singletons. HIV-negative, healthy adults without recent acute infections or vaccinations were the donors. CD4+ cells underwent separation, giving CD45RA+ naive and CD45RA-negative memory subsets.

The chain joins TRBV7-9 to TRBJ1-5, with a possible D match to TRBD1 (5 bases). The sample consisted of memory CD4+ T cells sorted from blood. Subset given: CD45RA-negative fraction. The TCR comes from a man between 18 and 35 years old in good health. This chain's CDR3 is CASSRDHQPQHF. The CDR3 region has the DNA TGTGCCAGCAGCCGGGACCATCAGCCCCAGCATTTT.